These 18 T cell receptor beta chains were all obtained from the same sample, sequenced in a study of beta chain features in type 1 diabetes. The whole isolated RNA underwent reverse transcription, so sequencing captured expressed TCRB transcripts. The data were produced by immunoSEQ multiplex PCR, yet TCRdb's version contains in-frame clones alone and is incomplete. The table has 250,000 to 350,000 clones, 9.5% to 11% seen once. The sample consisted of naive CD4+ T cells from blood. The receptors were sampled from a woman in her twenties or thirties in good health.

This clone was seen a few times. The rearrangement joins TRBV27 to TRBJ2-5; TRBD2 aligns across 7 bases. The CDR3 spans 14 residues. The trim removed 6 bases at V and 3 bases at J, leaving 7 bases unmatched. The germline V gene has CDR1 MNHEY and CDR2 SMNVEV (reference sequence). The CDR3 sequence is CASSSGINKETQYF. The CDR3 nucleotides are TGTGCCAGCAGCAGCGGGATTAATAAAGAGACCCAGTACTTC.

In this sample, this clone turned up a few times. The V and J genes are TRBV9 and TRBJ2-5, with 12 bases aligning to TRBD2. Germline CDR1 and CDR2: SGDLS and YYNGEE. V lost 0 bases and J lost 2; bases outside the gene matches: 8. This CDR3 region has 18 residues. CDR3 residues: CASSVASGTSGPQETQYF. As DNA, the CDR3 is TGTGCCAGCAGCGTAGCGTCGGGGACTAGCGGGCCGCAAGAGACCCAGTACTTC.

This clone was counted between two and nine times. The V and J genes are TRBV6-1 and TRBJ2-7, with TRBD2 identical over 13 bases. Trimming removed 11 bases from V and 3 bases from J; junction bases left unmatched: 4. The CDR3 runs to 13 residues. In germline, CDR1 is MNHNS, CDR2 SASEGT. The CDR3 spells CAGRTSGSYEQYF. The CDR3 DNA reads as TGTGCCGGAAGGACTAGCGGGAGCTACGAGCAGTACTTC.

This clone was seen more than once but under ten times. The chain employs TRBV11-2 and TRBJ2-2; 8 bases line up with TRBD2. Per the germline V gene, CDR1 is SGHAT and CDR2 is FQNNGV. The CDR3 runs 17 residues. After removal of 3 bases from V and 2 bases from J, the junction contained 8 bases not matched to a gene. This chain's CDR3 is CASSFVPGLENTGELFF. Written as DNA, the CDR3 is TGTGCCAGCAGCTTTGTCCCGGGACTAGAAAACACCGGGGAGCTGTTTTTT.

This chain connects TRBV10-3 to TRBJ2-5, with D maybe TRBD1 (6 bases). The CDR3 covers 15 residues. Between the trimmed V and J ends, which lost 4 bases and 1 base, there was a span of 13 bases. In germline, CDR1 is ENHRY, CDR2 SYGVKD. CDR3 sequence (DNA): TGTGCCATCAGTGGACAGGTTGACGGCCAAGAGACCCAGTACTTC. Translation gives CAISGQVDGQETQYF.

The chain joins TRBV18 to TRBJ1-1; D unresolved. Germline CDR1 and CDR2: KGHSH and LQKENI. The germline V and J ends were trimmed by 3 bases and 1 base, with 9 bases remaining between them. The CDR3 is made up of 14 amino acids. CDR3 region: CASSPGLGNTEAFF. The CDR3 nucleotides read TGTGCCAGCTCACCCGGGTTGGGGAACACTGAAGCTTTCTTT.

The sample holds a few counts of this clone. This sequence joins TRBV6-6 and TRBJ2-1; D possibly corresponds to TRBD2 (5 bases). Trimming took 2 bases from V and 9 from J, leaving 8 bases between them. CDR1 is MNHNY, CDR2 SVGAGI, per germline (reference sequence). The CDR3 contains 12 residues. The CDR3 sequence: CASSYGGTEQFF. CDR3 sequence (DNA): TGTGCCAGCAGTTACGGAGGAACTGAGCAGTTCTTC.

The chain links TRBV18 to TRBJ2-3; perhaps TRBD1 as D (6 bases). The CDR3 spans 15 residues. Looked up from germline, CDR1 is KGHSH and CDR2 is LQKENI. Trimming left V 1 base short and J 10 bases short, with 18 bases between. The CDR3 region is CASSPQQGEVVAQYF. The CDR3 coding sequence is TGTGCCAGCTCACCACAACAGGGAGAGGTTGTTGCGCAGTATTTT.

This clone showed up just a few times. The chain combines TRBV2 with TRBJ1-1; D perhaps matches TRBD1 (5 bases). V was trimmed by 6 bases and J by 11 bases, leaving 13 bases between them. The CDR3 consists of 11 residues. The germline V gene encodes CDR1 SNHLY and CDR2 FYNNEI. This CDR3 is CASSAGHGAFF. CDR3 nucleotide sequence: TGTGCCAGCAGCGCAGGACACGGGGCTTTCTTT.

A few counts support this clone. In DNA, the CDR3 is TGTGCCAGCAGTTTACTCCCCTCCGCGGGAGGGTCTAACGAGCAGTACTTC. It codes for CASSLLPSAGGSNEQYF. This chain joins TRBV27 and TRBJ2-7; 9 positions agree with TRBD2. Germline CDR1 is MNHEY and CDR2 is SMNVEV (reference sequence). The CDR3 length is 17 residues. Trimming removed 2 bases from V and 5 bases from J; junction bases left unmatched: 13.

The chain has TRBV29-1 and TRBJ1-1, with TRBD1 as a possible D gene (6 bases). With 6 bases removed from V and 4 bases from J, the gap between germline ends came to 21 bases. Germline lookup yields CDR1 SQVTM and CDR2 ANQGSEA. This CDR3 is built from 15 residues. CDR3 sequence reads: CSVEIGTGYATEAFF. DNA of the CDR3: TGCAGCGTGGAAATAGGAACAGGGTATGCCACTGAAGCTTTCTTT.

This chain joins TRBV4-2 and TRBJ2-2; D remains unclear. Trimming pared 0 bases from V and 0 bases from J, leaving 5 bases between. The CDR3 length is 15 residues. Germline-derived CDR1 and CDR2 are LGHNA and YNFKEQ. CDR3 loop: CASSQEQANTGELFF. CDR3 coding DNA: TGTGCCAGCAGCCAAGAACAAGCGAACACCGGGGAGCTGTTTTTT.

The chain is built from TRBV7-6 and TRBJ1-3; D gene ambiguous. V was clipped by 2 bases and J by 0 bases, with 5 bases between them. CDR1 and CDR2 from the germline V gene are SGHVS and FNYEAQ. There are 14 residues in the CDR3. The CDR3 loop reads CASSLSHSGNTIYF. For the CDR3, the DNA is TGTGCCAGCAGCTTAAGCCACTCTGGAAACACCATATATTTT.

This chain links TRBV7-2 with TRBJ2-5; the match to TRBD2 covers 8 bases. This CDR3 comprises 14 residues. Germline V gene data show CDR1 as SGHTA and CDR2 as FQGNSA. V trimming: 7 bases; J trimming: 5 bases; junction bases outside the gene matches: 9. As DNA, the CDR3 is TGTGCCAGCACCCAAGCGGGAGCGGGGGAGACCCAGTACTTC. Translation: CASTQAGAGETQYF. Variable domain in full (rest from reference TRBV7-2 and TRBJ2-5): GAGVSQSPSNKVTEKGKDVELRCDPISGHTALYWYRQSLGQGLEFLIYFQGNSAPDKSGLPSDRFSAERTGGSVSTLTIQRTQQEDSAVYLCASTQAGAGETQYFGPGTRLLVL.

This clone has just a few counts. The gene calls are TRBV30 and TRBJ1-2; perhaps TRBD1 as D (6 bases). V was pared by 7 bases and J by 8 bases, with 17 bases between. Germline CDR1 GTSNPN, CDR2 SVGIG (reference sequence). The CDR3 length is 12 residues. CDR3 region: CAYTLQGAGYTF. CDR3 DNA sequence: TGTGCCTACACACTACAGGGTGCGGGCTACACCTTC. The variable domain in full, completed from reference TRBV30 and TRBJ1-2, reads SQTIHQWPATLVQPVGSPLSLECTVEGTSNPNLYWYRQAAGRGLQLLFYSVGIGQISSEVPQNLSASRPQDRQFILSSKKLLLSDSGFYLCAYTLQGAGYTFGSGTRLTVV.

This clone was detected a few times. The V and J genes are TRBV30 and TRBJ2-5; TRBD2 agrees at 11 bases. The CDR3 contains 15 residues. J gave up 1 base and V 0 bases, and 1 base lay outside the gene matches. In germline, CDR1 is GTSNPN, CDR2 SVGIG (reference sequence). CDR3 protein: CAWSVGTSGQETQYF. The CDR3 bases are TGTGCCTGGAGTGTAGGGACTAGCGGCCAAGAGACCCAGTACTTC.

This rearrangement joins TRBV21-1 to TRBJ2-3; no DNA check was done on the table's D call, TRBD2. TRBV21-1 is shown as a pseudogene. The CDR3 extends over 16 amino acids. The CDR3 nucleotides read TGTGCCAGCAGCAGGCGGGTCCAAGCTAGCACAGATACGCAGTATTTT. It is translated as CASSRRVQASTDTQYF.

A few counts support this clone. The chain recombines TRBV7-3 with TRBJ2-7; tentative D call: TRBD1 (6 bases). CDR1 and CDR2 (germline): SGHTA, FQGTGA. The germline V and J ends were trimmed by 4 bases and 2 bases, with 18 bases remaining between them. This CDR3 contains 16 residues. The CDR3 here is CASSSLFRDKAYEQYF. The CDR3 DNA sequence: TGTGCCAGCAGCTCGCTTTTTAGGGACAAAGCCTACGAGCAGTACTTC.